The entry below describes one TCR beta chain. Its antigen is undetermined. Method: immunoSEQ multiplex PCR; TCRdb's copy keeps in-frame clones and lacks some. The top ten hold approximately 3.5% of the sample, which has 38,000 or so clones, roughly 81% seen once. The source of the sample is a study of PD-1 blockade in mismatch repair-deficient tumors. Study-level information: Enrolled about 2012-2017, patients had progressing, pretreated mismatch repair-deficient cancers of 12 to 13 types.

Study-level points and caveats: After pembrolizumab, tumor-resident clones rose rapidly, then generally contracted before radiologic responses.

Germline CDR1 is MNHNS and CDR2 is SASEGT. The CDR3 sequence is 15 residues long. V was trimmed by 2 bases and J by 2 bases, leaving 12 bases between them. The receptor was derived from an adult with mismatch repair-deficient cancer. V is TRBV6-1 and J is TRBJ1-2, with D possibly being TRBD1 (5 bases). The sequencing here drew on peripheral blood, taken about 76 weeks after starting pembrolizumab. The CDR3 DNA follows: TGTGCCAGCAGTGAATTCGGGGCGCAAAACTATGGCTACACCTTC. Amino acid sequence: CASSEFGAQNYGYTF.